This entry is about one TCR beta chain. Study donors comprised healthy, HIV-negative adults devoid of recent acute infection or vaccination. Only in-frame clones appear in the TCRdb table, and some are missing; sequencing was by immunoSEQ multiplex PCR. The sample contains approximately 99,000 clones, over 65% of which appear only once. CDR3 size: 15 residues. The V and J ends lost 6 bases and 8 bases respectively, with 22 bases between them. Germline CDR1 and CDR2: MDHEN and SYDVKM. The source of the sample is a study of shared clonotypes between healthy human individuals. Across the study: Per-donor plates numbered three CD4 naive, three CD4 memory, two CD8 naive and one CD8 memory.

The chain is built from TRBV28 and TRBJ1-2; possibly TRBD1 for D (6 bases). The sequencing sample was made of memory CD8+ T cells sorted from blood. This sample's subset: CD45RO+ cells pooled with CCR7-negative TemRA cells. This receptor was taken from a woman aged 30 to 39 in good health. This CDR3 reads CASRRGGARYPGYTF. The CDR3 DNA follows: TGTGCCAGCAGGAGGGGGGGGGCTCGGTATCCCGGCTACACCTTC.